This TCR beta chain was profiled in a study of cytomegalovirus exposure and HLA in healthy donors. Method: immunoSEQ multiplex PCR; TCRdb's copy keeps in-frame clones and lacks some. Of 110,000 to 150,000 clones listed, about 94% were seen once; the top ten hold less than 2%. Germline V gives CDR1 SGHDT, CDR2 YYEEEE. The CDR3 spans 18 residues. V was shortened by 4 bases and J by 6 bases, with 28 bases between the two germline ends. Material for sequencing was PBMCs. The receptor's source is a man younger than 35 in good health and CMV-seropositive. The chain joins TRBV5-6 to TRBJ1-1, with D possibly matching TRBD1 (6 bases). DNA for the CDR3: TGTGCCAGCAGCCCTATTCGGGGGGGCGTCCTGGGGTTCGCTGAAGCTTTCTTT. Its translation: CASSPIRGGVLGFAEAFF.